This is a list of T cell receptor beta chains from one sample in a study of siplizumab effects on memory and regulatory T cells. Clones were sequenced by immunoSEQ multiplex PCR, and TCRdb holds only the in-frame ones, with some missing. This table has 85,000 or so clones, approximately 95% appearing once. Specimen: CD8+ T cells sorted from blood. These receptors all come from a human donor in good health. CDR3s include the opening cysteine and the closing phenylalanine or tryptophan. The order of the fields is CDR3 protein, CDR3 DNA, clone size, D gene, V gene, J gene. A D gene is named only where the DNA matches it firmly. A clone size is listed for some rows: how often the clone was seen (once, few, many), or a class if it is expanded.

CDR3aa: CASSLRGRETQYF
CDR3nt: TGTGCCAGCAGCTTAAGAGGGCGGGAGACCCAGTACTTC
abundance: .
d_gene: .
v_gene: TRBV7-6
j_gene: TRBJ2-5

CDR3aa: CASADVANWGDEQFF
CDR3nt: TGTGCCAGCGCAGATGTGGCTAATTGGGGGGATGAGCAGTTCTTC
abundance: .
d_gene: .
v_gene: TRBV6-6
j_gene: TRBJ2-1

CDR3aa: CASSISPAANTEAFF
CDR3nt: TGTGCCAGTAGTATATCTCCCGCCGCCAACACTGAAGCTTTCTTT
abundance: .
d_gene: .
v_gene: TRBV19
j_gene: TRBJ1-1

CDR3aa: CASSQRTGDQETQYF
CDR3nt: TGTGCCAGCAGCCAACGTACAGGTGACCAAGAGACCCAGTACTTC
abundance: .
d_gene: .
v_gene: TRBV9
j_gene: TRBJ2-5

CDR3aa: CASSPGTRGEQYF
CDR3nt: TGTGCTAGCAGCCCAGGGACTAGGGGTGAGCAGTACTTC
abundance: .
d_gene: TRBD2
v_gene: TRBV7-7
j_gene: TRBJ2-7

CDR3aa: CASSEPNNEQFF
CDR3nt: TGTGCCAGTTCGGAACCTAACAATGAGCAGTTCTTC
abundance: .
d_gene: .
v_gene: TRBV27
j_gene: TRBJ2-1

CDR3aa: CASSDLVPQETQYF
CDR3nt: TGTGCCAGCAGTGACCTAGTCCCCCAAGAGACCCAGTACTTC
abundance: .
d_gene: .
v_gene: TRBV6-1
j_gene: TRBJ2-5

CDR3aa: CASNSQGIEAFF
CDR3nt: TGTGCCAGCAATTCACAGGGGATTGAAGCTTTCTTT
abundance: .
d_gene: TRBD1
v_gene: TRBV28
j_gene: TRBJ1-1

CDR3aa: CASSYSQAGKGGYTF
CDR3nt: TGTGCCAGCAGTTACTCCCAGGCAGGGAAAGGGGGCTACACCTTC
abundance: .
d_gene: .
v_gene: TRBV6-5
j_gene: TRBJ1-2

CDR3aa: CASSPGNQLGEQFF
CDR3nt: TGTGCCAGCAGTCCCGGGAATCAGTTGGGTGAGCAGTTCTTC
abundance: .
d_gene: .
v_gene: TRBV27
j_gene: TRBJ2-1

CDR3aa: CSVERLQGGSYEQYF
CDR3nt: TGCAGCGTTGAAAGGTTACAGGGGGGCTCCTACGAGCAGTACTTC
abundance: .
d_gene: TRBD1
v_gene: TRBV29-1
j_gene: TRBJ2-7

CDR3aa: CASSHPTSGREQFF
CDR3nt: TGTGCCAGCAGCCACCCGACTAGCGGGAGAGAGCAGTTCTTC
abundance: .
d_gene: TRBD2
v_gene: TRBV6-5
j_gene: TRBJ2-1

CDR3aa: CASSLLGNTYNEQFF
CDR3nt: TGTGCCAGCAGTTTGCTAGGGAACACCTACAATGAGCAGTTCTTC
abundance: .
d_gene: .
v_gene: TRBV28
j_gene: TRBJ2-1

CDR3aa: CASSIETSGRAWGTGELFF
CDR3nt: TGTGCCAGTAGTATAGAGACTAGCGGGAGGGCCTGGGGGACCGGGGAGCTGTTTTTT
abundance: .
d_gene: TRBD2
v_gene: TRBV19
j_gene: TRBJ2-2

CDR3aa: CASSENRETEAFF
CDR3nt: TGTGCCAGCAGCGAAAACAGGGAGACTGAAGCTTTCTTT
abundance: once
d_gene: .
v_gene: TRBV6-6
j_gene: TRBJ1-1

CDR3aa: CASSPTGTSGTDTQYF
CDR3nt: TGTGCCAGCAGTCCTACCGGGACTAGCGGCACAGATACGCAGTATTTT
abundance: .
d_gene: TRBD2
v_gene: TRBV6-4
j_gene: TRBJ2-3

CDR3aa: CASSQGLEFSYNEQFF
CDR3nt: TGTGCCAGTAGTCAGGGACTAGAGTTCTCCTACAATGAGCAGTTCTTC
abundance: .
d_gene: TRBD2
v_gene: TRBV19
j_gene: TRBJ2-1

CDR3aa: CASSQGNADTGELFF
CDR3nt: TGTGCCAGCAGCCAGGGGAACGCAGACACCGGGGAGCTGTTTTTT
abundance: .
d_gene: .
v_gene: TRBV5-6
j_gene: TRBJ2-2

CDR3aa: CASSSTGSSTDTQYF
CDR3nt: TGTGCCAGCAGCTCCACCGGCTCTAGCACAGATACGCAGTATTTT
abundance: .
d_gene: .
v_gene: TRBV7-9
j_gene: TRBJ2-3

CDR3aa: CASSVAGMLDTQYF
CDR3nt: TGTGCCAGCAGCGTAGCCGGGATGTTAGATACGCAGTATTTT
abundance: .
d_gene: .
v_gene: TRBV9
j_gene: TRBJ2-3

CDR3aa: CASSPRGAGGRIGELFF
CDR3nt: TGTGCCAGCAGCCCGCGGGGAGCGGGAGGGCGAATCGGGGAGCTGTTTTTT
abundance: .
d_gene: TRBD2
v_gene: TRBV14
j_gene: TRBJ2-2

CDR3aa: CASSPQGNEQFF
CDR3nt: TGTGCCAGCAGCCCGCAGGGAAATGAGCAGTTCTTC
abundance: .
d_gene: .
v_gene: TRBV5-6
j_gene: TRBJ2-1

CDR3aa: CASSLLGQGKEQFF
CDR3nt: TGTGCCAGCAGTTTACTGGGACAGGGGAAAGAGCAGTTCTTC
abundance: .
d_gene: TRBD1
v_gene: TRBV28
j_gene: TRBJ2-1

CDR3aa: CASSQESGRWAYNEQFF
CDR3nt: TGCGCCAGCAGCCAAGAATCTGGGAGGTGGGCTTACAATGAGCAGTTCTTC
abundance: .
d_gene: .
v_gene: TRBV4-1
j_gene: TRBJ2-1

CDR3aa: CASSEEPSGTGTGELFF
CDR3nt: TGTGCCAGCAGTGAAGAGCCTAGCGGGACGGGCACCGGGGAGCTGTTTTTT
abundance: .
d_gene: TRBD2
v_gene: TRBV2
j_gene: TRBJ2-2

CDR3aa: CASGLAEGPTRQYF
CDR3nt: TGTGCTAGTGGTTTGGCCGAAGGACCAACCCGGCAGTATTTT
abundance: .
d_gene: .
v_gene: TRBV12-5
j_gene: TRBJ2-3

CDR3aa: CAIRSAGAHRSTDTQYF
CDR3nt: TGTGCCATCAGGAGCGCAGGGGCCCACAGGTCCACAGATACGCAGTATTTT
abundance: .
d_gene: .
v_gene: TRBV10-3
j_gene: TRBJ2-3

CDR3aa: CASSFQGSYEQYF
CDR3nt: TGTGCCAGCAGTTTCCAGGGCTCCTACGAGCAGTACTTC
abundance: .
d_gene: .
v_gene: TRBV27
j_gene: TRBJ2-7

CDR3aa: CASSLAVGEQFF
CDR3nt: TGTGCCAGCAGCTTGGCCGTGGGTGAGCAGTTCTTC
abundance: .
d_gene: .
v_gene: TRBV5-6
j_gene: TRBJ2-1

CDR3aa: CASSQHTGSYEQYF
CDR3nt: TGCGCCAGCAGCCAACACACAGGCTCCTACGAGCAGTACTTC
abundance: .
d_gene: .
v_gene: TRBV4-1
j_gene: TRBJ2-7

CDR3aa: CASSQGTEAFF
CDR3nt: TGTGCCAGCAGCCAGGGCACTGAAGCTTTCTTT
abundance: .
d_gene: .
v_gene: TRBV27
j_gene: TRBJ1-1

CDR3aa: CASSMRGWLETQYF
CDR3nt: TGTGCCAGTAGTATGAGGGGCTGGTTGGAGACCCAGTACTTC
abundance: .
d_gene: .
v_gene: TRBV19
j_gene: TRBJ2-5